This entry describes one TCR beta chain. The antigen is not known. The data originate from a study of identical twins. Findings and caveats of the study: Excess sharing by twins proved weaker in beta out-of-frame sequences. High-abundance cord blood beta clonotypes had fewer insertions; memory repertoires showed none.

cDNA carried unique molecular identifiers, and a universal primer site was added by template switching. TCRdb re-called the 5' RACE reads with MiXCR, one entry per CDR3 protein. The data show over 200,000 distinct CDR3 sequences, about 10% seen once. The V gene's germline CDR1 is LGHDT and CDR2 YNNKEL (reference sequence). With V trimmed by 1 base and J by 7 bases, 12 bases remained unmatched. The CDR3 length is 18 residues. This receptor was taken from a man over 45 in good health. The source material was memory T cells sorted from blood. The rearrangement links TRBV3-1 to TRBJ2-1; 11 positions agree with TRBD2. Written as DNA, the CDR3 is TGTGCCAGCAGCCAAGCCCAGCGTCGACTAGCGGGATCAAATGAGCAGTTCTTC. As protein: CASSQAQRRLAGSNEQFF.